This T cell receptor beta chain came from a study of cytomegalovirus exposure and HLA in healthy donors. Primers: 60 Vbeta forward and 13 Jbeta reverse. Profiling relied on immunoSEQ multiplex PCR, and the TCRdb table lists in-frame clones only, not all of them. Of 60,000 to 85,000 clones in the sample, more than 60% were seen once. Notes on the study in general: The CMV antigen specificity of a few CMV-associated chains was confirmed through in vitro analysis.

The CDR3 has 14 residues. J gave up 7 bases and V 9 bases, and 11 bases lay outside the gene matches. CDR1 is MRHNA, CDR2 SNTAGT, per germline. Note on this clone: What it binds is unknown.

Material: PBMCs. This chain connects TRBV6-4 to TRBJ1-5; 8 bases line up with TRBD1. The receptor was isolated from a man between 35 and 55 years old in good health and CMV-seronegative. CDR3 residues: CARGQGSRRQPQHF. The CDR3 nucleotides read TGTGCCAGAGGACAGGGAAGTCGACGACAGCCCCAGCATTTT.